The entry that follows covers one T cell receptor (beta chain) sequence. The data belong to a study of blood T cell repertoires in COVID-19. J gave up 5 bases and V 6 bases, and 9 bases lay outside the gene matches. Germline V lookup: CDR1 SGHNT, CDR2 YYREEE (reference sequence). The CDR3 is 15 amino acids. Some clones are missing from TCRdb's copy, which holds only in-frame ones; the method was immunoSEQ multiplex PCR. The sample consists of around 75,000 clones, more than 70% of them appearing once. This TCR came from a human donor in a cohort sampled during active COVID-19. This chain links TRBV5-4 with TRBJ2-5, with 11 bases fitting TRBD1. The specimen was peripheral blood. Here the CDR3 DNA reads TGTGCCAGCAACCCGAGGACAGGGGGCGCGGAGACCCAGTACTTC. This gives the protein CASNPRTGGAETQYF. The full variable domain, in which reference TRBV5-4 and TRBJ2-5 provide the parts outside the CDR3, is ETGVTQSPTHLIKTRGQQVTLRCSSQSGHNTVSWYQQALGQGPQFIFQYYREEENGRGNFPPRFSGLQFPNYSSELNVNALELDDSALYLCASNPRTGGAETQYFGPGTRLLVL.